The 2 T cell receptor beta chains in this list originate from one sample, sequenced in a study of Graves' ophthalmopathy and Graves' hyperthyroidism. RNA transcripts were the template, and TCR beta CDR3 regions were amplified from them. The authors performed first-round RT-PCR with HTBI primers and then a second-round multiplex PCR. Each CDR3 protein is one row after TCRdb ran MiXCR on the multiplex PCR reads. The sample consists of 1 million to 1.3 million distinct CDR3 sequences, roughly 35% of them appearing once. Material for sequencing was peripheral blood or thyroid tissue (not recorded which). All receptors derive from an adult man with Graves' hyperthyroidism.

Many counts were recorded for this clonotype. The rearrangement uses TRBV19 and TRBJ1-1; tentative D call: TRBD1 (5 bases). V gave up 10 bases and J gave up 5 bases, with 17 bases separating them. The CDR3 totals 13 residues. The germline V gene encodes CDR1 LNHDA and CDR2 SQIVND (reference sequence). The CDR3 DNA reads as TGTGCCACCTCCGAAGTCGGGGGGACTGAAGCTTTCTTT. Protein product: CATSEVGGTEAFF. The whole variable domain, remainder taken from reference TRBV19 and TRBJ1-1, is DGGITQSPKYLFRKEGQNVTLSCEQNLNHDAMYWYRQDPGQGLRLIYYSQIVNDFQKGDIAEGYSVSREKKESFPLTVTSAQKNPTAFYLCATSEVGGTEAFFGQGTRLTVV.

This clonotype was seen at least ten times. CDR3 amino acids: CSVVTSGGETQYF. As DNA, the CDR3 is TGCAGCGTTGTGACTAGCGGGGGGGAGACCCAGTACTTC. The rearrangement joins TRBV29-1 to TRBJ2-5, with 13 positions matching TRBD2. Trimming cost V 4 bases and J 5 bases; bases outside gene matches: 1. The CDR3 is 13 amino acids. Per germline, CDR1 SQVTM and CDR2 ANQGSEA.